These 10 T cell receptor beta chains share one sample of origin, sequenced in a study of blood T cell repertoires in COVID-19. Method: immunoSEQ multiplex PCR; TCRdb's copy keeps in-frame clones and lacks some. Counted here are tens of thousands of clones, approximately 84% occurring once; the ten biggest clones make up 25% to 30%. The sequenced material came from peripheral blood. The receptors stem from a human donor in a cohort sampled during active COVID-19.

The rearrangement uses TRBV5-4 and TRBJ2-7; weak D call: TRBD1 (6 bases). This CDR3 has 12 residues. Per germline, CDR1 SGHNT and CDR2 YYREEE (reference sequence). V was shortened by 1 base and J by 7 bases, with 9 bases between the two germline ends. CDR3 nucleotide sequence: TGTGCCAGCAGCTTGACAGGGACGGAGCAGTACTTC. Protein product: CASSLTGTEQYF.

This chain links TRBV18 with TRBJ2-1, with 9 bases aligning to TRBD2. Per the germline V gene, CDR1 is KGHSH and CDR2 is LQKENI. V lost 4 bases and J lost 2; bases outside the gene matches: 6. The CDR3 has 16 residues. The CDR3 here is CASSRGLAQAYNEQFF. CDR3 bases: TGTGCCAGCTCACGGGGACTAGCTCAAGCCTACAATGAGCAGTTCTTC.

CDR3 protein: CASSVWGDGEKLFF. CDR3 nucleotides: TGTGCCAGCAGCGTTTGGGGCGACGGTGAAAAACTGTTTTTT. The chain combines TRBV9 with TRBJ1-4, with D perhaps TRBD1 (5 bases). Germline CDR1 SGDLS, CDR2 YYNGEE. V dropped 2 bases and J dropped 7 bases, with 12 bases sitting between them. This CDR3 contains 14 residues.

The chain recombines TRBV5-1 with TRBJ1-1; the match to TRBD1 covers 11 bases. The germline gives CDR1 SGHRS, CDR2 YFSETQ. CDR3 length equals 16 residues. V dropped 0 bases and J dropped 3; count of bases not matched to a gene: 4. This CDR3 is CASSLGTGGAYTEAFF. In DNA form, the CDR3 reads TGCGCCAGCAGCTTGGGGACAGGGGGCGCTTACACTGAAGCTTTCTTT.

In DNA, the CDR3 is TGTGCCAGCAGCTCCGGGACAGGGTACGACTATGGCTACACCTTC. Residues: CASSSGTGYDYGYTF. The chain couples TRBV5-8 to TRBJ1-2; 9 bases are shared with TRBD1. The CDR3 covers 15 residues. V shed 3 bases, J shed 3 bases, and the junction held 6 bases outside the gene matches. CDR1 SGHTS and CDR2 YDEGEE come from the germline V gene.

The CDR3 is CASSNYQGANEKLFF. As DNA, the CDR3 is TGTGCCAGCAGCAATTACCAGGGGGCTAATGAAAAACTGTTTTTT. The chain is built from TRBV7-9 and TRBJ1-4; 7 positions agree with TRBD1. With V trimmed by 5 bases and J by 3 bases, 6 bases remained unmatched. The length of the CDR3 is 15 residues. CDR1 and CDR2 (germline): SEHNR, FQNEAQ (reference sequence).

This rearrangement joins TRBV19 to TRBJ2-2; 7 nucleotides align to TRBD1. The germline gives CDR1 LNHDA, CDR2 SQIVND (reference sequence). This CDR3 region has 14 residues. With 8 bases clipped from V and 8 bases from J, the junction kept 11 bases outside the gene matches. CDR3 in DNA: TGTGCCAGTCCCCACCCCACAGGGGTTGGGGAGCTGTTTTTT. This translates into CASPHPTGVGELFF.

This clone was picked up one time. This chain connects TRBV6-5 to TRBJ1-2; no clear D. Germline V lookup: CDR1 MNHEY, CDR2 SVGAGI. This CDR3 has 11 amino acids. V lost 4 bases and J 6 bases, leaving 6 bases between the germline ends. The CDR3 here is CASSFGNGYTF. CDR3 bases: TGTGCCAGCAGTTTCGGGAATGGCTACACCTTC.

The chain uses TRBV7-2 and TRBJ2-7; perhaps TRBD2 as D (6 bases). Trimming took 3 bases from V and 2 from J, leaving 8 bases between them. This CDR3 has 13 amino acids. CDR1 and CDR2 from the germline V gene are SGHTA and FQGNSA. The CDR3 loop is CASSFTGAYEQYF. For the CDR3, the DNA is TGTGCCAGCAGCTTCACGGGGGCCTACGAGCAGTACTTC. The full variable domain, completed using reference TRBV7-2 and TRBJ2-7, is GAGVSQSPSNKVTEKGKDVELRCDPISGHTALYWYRQSLGQGLEFLIYFQGNSAPDKSGLPSDRFSAERTGGSVSTLTIQRTQQEDSAVYLCASSFTGAYEQYFGPGTRLTVT.

The rearrangement links TRBV29-1 to TRBJ2-5; 16 bases line up with TRBD2. CDR3 size: 15 residues. The germline V gene encodes CDR1 SQVTM and CDR2 ANQGSEA. V lost 6 bases, J lost 4 bases, and 5 bases stayed unmatched. CDR3 residues: CSVFGTSGGGETQYF. For the CDR3, the DNA is TGCAGCGTATTTGGGACTAGCGGGGGGGGAGAGACCCAGTACTTC.